The 10 T cell receptor beta chains in this list originate from one sample, sequenced in a study of cytomegalovirus exposure and HLA in healthy donors. With 60 Vbeta and 13 Jbeta primers, the PCR was carried out. Some clones are missing from TCRdb's copy, which holds only in-frame ones; the method was immunoSEQ multiplex PCR. Here the sample table reports 65,000 to 85,000 clones. Sequenced sample: PBMCs. The receptors originated from a female donor in good health and CMV-seropositive.

About this clone: A read error may account for a junction end that differs from germline. The rearrangement joins TRBV2 to TRBJ1-2; 9 bases line up with TRBD1. CDR3 length equals 9 residues. CDR1 is SNHLY, CDR2 FYNNEI, per germline. The CDR3 is CASRGQGIF. The CDR3 nucleotides are TGTGCCAGCAGGGGACAGGGAATCTTC.

This chain links TRBV30 with TRBJ2-6; tentatively, D is TRBD2 (5 bases). With 0 bases removed from V and 1 base from J, the gap between germline ends came to 16 bases. In germline, CDR1 is GTSNPN, CDR2 SVGIG (reference sequence). The CDR3 sequence is 18 residues long. CDR3 DNA sequence: TGTGCCTGGAGTGTATCGGGCCGAGGGCGGTCTGGGGCCAACGTCCTGACTTTC. As protein: CAWSVSGRGRSGANVLTF. Full variable domain (outside the CDR3, taken from reference TRBV30 and TRBJ2-6): SQTIHQWPATLVQPVGSPLSLECTVEGTSNPNLYWYRQAAGRGLQLLFYSVGIGQISSEVPQNLSASRPQDRQFILSSKKLLLSDSGFYLCAWSVSGRGRSGANVLTFGAGSRLTVL.

The rearrangement uses TRBV11-2 and TRBJ2-7, with 11 bases matching TRBD1. V dropped 1 base and J dropped 4; count of bases not matched to a gene: 3. In germline, CDR1 is SGHAT, CDR2 FQNNGV. This CDR3 region has 15 residues. The CDR3 bases are TGTGCCAGCAGCTTAGGGACAGGGGGCGAATACGAGCAGTACTTC. Residues: CASSLGTGGEYEQYF.

V and J are TRBV29-1 and TRBJ2-2; 8 nucleotides align to TRBD2. This CDR3 is built from 13 residues. Germline V CDR1 and CDR2: SQVTM, ANQGSEA. The V segment lost 4 bases and the J segment 7 bases; nucleotides outside the gene matches: 5. The CDR3 bases are TGCAGCGTTGTTAGCGGGAACGACGGGGAGCTGTTTTTT. This codes for CSVVSGNDGELFF.

The chain recombines TRBV28 with TRBJ1-2, with D perhaps matching TRBD1 (6 bases). Germline CDR1 is MDHEN and CDR2 is SYDVKM. Trimming pared 8 bases from V and 4 bases from J, leaving 17 bases between. The CDR3 spans 14 residues. CDR3 protein: CASSRGGHSYGYTF. The CDR3 DNA is TGTGCCAGCTCCCGGGGGGGGCACAGCTATGGCTACACCTTC.

This rearrangement joins TRBV6-6 to TRBJ2-1; no clear D. V shed 5 bases and J shed 0 bases, with 11 bases lying between them. The CDR3 runs 15 residues. Germline V CDR1 and CDR2: MNHNY, SVGAGI (reference sequence). The CDR3 is CASSHNRVSYNEQFF. The CDR3, as DNA: TGTGCCAGCAGTCACAATCGGGTCTCCTACAATGAGCAGTTCTTC.

This chain connects TRBV6-1 to TRBJ2-3; the match to TRBD2 covers 8 bases. Germline V gene lookup returns CDR1 MNHNS and CDR2 SASEGT. J was trimmed by 4 bases and V by 4 bases; bases with no gene match: 10. The CDR3 consists of 16 residues. The CDR3 coding sequence is TGTGCCAGCAGTGCCCGGACTAGCCGTTCTCCAGATACGCAGTATTTT. Amino acid sequence: CASSARTSRSPDTQYF.

The genes are TRBV4-2 and TRBJ1-2, with 8 positions matching TRBD1. Germline V lookup: CDR1 LGHNA, CDR2 YNFKEQ. V trimming: 1 base; J trimming: 8 bases; junction bases outside the gene matches: 6. The CDR3 extends over 14 amino acids. In DNA, the CDR3 is TGTGCCAGCAGCCAAGGTACAGGGGGAGTGGGCTACACCTTC. Translation: CASSQGTGGVGYTF.

The V call is TRBV7-9, the J call TRBJ2-2; D uncertain. The CDR3 totals 15 residues. Per the germline V gene, CDR1 is SEHNR and CDR2 is FQNEAQ (reference sequence). Deletions cut 1 base from V and 0 bases from J, with 6 bases between. This CDR3 reads CASSLVGPNTGELFF. The CDR3 nucleotides are TGTGCCAGCAGCTTAGTCGGTCCGAACACCGGGGAGCTGTTTTTT.

The chain uses TRBV30 and TRBJ2-5; 11 bases map to TRBD2. Trimming at V came to 4 bases and at J to 2 bases, leaving 6 bases not matched to a gene. CDR3 length: 15 amino acids. Germline loops: CDR1 GTSNPN, CDR2 SVGIG (reference sequence). Here the CDR3 DNA reads TGTGCCTGGACCACCGGACTAGCGGGTCAAGAGACCCAGTACTTC. Its protein is CAWTTGLAGQETQYF.